These 9 T cell receptor beta chains came from one sample sequenced in a study of tumor and adjacent non-tumor tissue in lung cancer. TCRbeta libraries were built with three rounds of nested PCR, modified from ARM-PCR. TCRdb passed the multiplex PCR reads through MiXCR, listing each CDR3 protein once. The data hold approximately 120,000 distinct CDR3 sequences, with around 75% observed a single time. RNA was extracted from bulk tissue without any cell sorting. The sequenced sample was lung tumor tissue. These receptors were taken from a woman aged 55-70 years with non-small cell lung cancer.

V usage is TRBV11-2 and J usage is TRBJ1-1, with 7 positions matching TRBD1. CDR1 is SGHAT, CDR2 FQNNGV, per germline. After removal of 10 bases from V and 1 base from J, the junction contained 15 bases not matched to a gene. The CDR3 is 16 amino acids. Here the CDR3 DNA reads TGTGCCAACATACGGGACAGCCTTGGGGGGAACACTGAAGCTTTCTTT. It codes for CANIRDSLGGNTEAFF. Looking up the rest from reference TRBV11-2 and TRBJ1-1 gives the full variable domain: EAGVAQSPRYKIIEKRQSVAFWCNPISGHATLYWYQQILGQGPKLLIQFQNNGVVDDSQLPKDRFSAERLKGVDSTLKIQPAKLEDSAVYLCANIRDSLGGNTEAFFGQGTRLTVV.

This clonotype was seen a handful of times. A much larger clone is a single base away; this may be a read error. The V and J genes are TRBV29-1 and TRBJ2-7, with 9 bases lining up with TRBD1. The CDR3 is made up of 15 amino acids. Looked up from germline, CDR1 is SQVTM and CDR2 is ANQGSEA. J gave up 7 bases and V 6 bases, and 16 bases lay outside the gene matches. The CDR3 sequence: CSVEINGQGTGEQYF. Here the CDR3 DNA reads TGCAGCGTAGAAATCAACGGACAGGGGACAGGGGAGCAGTACTTC.

The chain links TRBV7-3 to TRBJ2-3; no clear D. The CDR3 is made up of 13 amino acids. Germline loops: CDR1 SGHTA, CDR2 FQGTGA. Deletions cut 5 bases from V and 2 bases from J, with 8 bases between. The CDR3 region is CASSLIYTDTQYF. The CDR3 nucleotides are TGTGCCAGCAGCCTAATATACACAGATACGCAGTATTTT. The whole variable domain, remainder taken from reference TRBV7-3 and TRBJ2-3, is GAGVSQTPSNKVTEKGKYVELRCDPISGHTALYWYRQSLGQGPEFLIYFQGTGAADDSGLPNDRFFAVRPEGSVSTLKIQRTERGDSAVYLCASSLIYTDTQYFGPGTRLTVL.

Notes on this clonotype: One end of the junction varies from germline; a read error may be responsible. The chain links TRBV6-2 or TRBV6-3 to TRBJ2-3, with 9 positions matching TRBD2. This CDR3 has 19 amino acids. Germline CDR1 is MNHEY and CDR2 is SVGEGT. CDR3 loop: CASSYPLKRLAGRTDAQYF. The CDR3 DNA is TGTGCAAGCAGTTACCCGCTAAAGAGGCTAGCGGGGCGCACAGATGCGCAGTATTTT.

This clonotype was recorded at least ten times. This chain links TRBV12-3 or TRBV12-4 with TRBJ1-3; TRBD1 is a possible D gene (5 bases). This CDR3 region has 13 residues. V was trimmed by 6 bases and J by 3 bases, leaving 9 bases between them. The CDR3 DNA reads as TGTGCCAGCAGACGGGGGGATGGAAACACCATATATTTT. Translated, it gives CASRRGDGNTIYF.

Ten or more counts support this clonotype. V and J are TRBV29-1 and TRBJ1-3; D gene uncertain. The CDR3 length is 11 residues. Germline V gene sequence: CDR1 SQVTM, CDR2 ANQGSEA. Trimming removed 4 bases at V and 2 bases at J, with 3 bases between. The CDR3 DNA sequence: TGCAGCGTTGGAACTGGAAACACCATATATTTT. Translated: CSVGTGNTIYF.

A remark on this clonotype: This may stem from a read error, because a much larger clone lies one nucleotide away. The chain employs TRBV10-1 and TRBJ2-3; D gene uncertain. Germline V gene sequence: CDR1 WNHNN, CDR2 SYGVQD (reference sequence). This CDR3 is 13 amino acids long. The DNA for the CDR3 is TGCGCCATCAGTGAGTCTAGAGAATCTACGCAGTATTTT. This encodes CAISESRESTQYF.

A remark on this clonotype: A single base separates this from a much larger clone, so it may be a read error. The rearrangement uses TRBV11-1 and TRBJ2-1; 8 bases match TRBD2. The CDR3 contains 16 residues. J gave up 4 bases and V 4 bases, and 9 bases lay outside the gene matches. CDR1 and CDR2 from the germline V gene are SGHAT and FQDESV (reference sequence). The CDR3 loop reads CASSSALAGLYNEQFF. CDR3 sequence (DNA): TGTGCCAGCAGCTCAGCCCTAGCGGGCCTGTACAATGAGCAGTTCTTC.

This clonotype turned up a few times. A much more abundant neighbour one base away suggests this may be a read error. The chain employs TRBV20-1 and TRBJ2-1; TRBD2 agrees at 8 bases. Per germline, CDR1 DFQATT and CDR2 SNEGSKA (reference sequence). CDR3 length: 15 residues. This CDR3 is CSARIAGSSYNKQFF. CDR3 bases: TGCAGTGCCAGGATAGCGGGGAGCTCCTACAATAAGCAGTTCTTC.